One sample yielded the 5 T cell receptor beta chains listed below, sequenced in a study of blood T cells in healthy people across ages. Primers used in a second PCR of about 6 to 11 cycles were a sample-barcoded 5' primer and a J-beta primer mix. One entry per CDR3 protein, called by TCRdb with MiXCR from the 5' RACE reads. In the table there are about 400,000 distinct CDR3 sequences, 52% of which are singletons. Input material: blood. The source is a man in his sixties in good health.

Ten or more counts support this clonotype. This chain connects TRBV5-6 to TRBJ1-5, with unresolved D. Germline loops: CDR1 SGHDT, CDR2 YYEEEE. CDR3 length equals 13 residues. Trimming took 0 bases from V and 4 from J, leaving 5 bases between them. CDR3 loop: CASSLGLNQPQHF. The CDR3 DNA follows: TGTGCCAGCAGCTTGGGTCTGAATCAGCCCCAGCATTTT.

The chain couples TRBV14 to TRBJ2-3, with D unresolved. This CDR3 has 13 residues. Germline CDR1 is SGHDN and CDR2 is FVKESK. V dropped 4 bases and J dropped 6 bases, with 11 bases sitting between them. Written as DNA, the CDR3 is TGTGCCAGCAGCCTTAGGGTGAGGGATACGCAGTATTTT. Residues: CASSLRVRDTQYF.

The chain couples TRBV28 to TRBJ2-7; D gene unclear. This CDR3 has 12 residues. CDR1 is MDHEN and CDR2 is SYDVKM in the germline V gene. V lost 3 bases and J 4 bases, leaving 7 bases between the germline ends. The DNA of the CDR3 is TGTGCCAGCAGTTTCTTGGATTACGAGCAGTACTTC. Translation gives CASSFLDYEQYF.

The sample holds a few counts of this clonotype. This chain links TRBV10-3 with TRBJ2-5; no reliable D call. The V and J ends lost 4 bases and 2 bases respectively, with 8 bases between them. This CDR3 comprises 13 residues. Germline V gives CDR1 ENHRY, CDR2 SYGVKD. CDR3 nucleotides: TGTGCCATCAGTGGGTCCCCACAAGAGACCCAGTACTTC. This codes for CAISGSPQETQYF.

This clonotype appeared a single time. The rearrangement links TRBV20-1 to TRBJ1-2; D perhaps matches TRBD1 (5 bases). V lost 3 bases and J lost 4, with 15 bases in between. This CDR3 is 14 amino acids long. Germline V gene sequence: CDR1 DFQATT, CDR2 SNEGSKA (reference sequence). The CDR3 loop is CSASLGQTTYGYTF. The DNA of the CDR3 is TGCAGTGCTAGCCTGGGGCAGACCACCTATGGCTACACCTTC.